A selection of T cell receptor beta chains follows, all from one sample in a study of regulatory dendritic cells for organ transplantation. The data were produced by immunoSEQ multiplex PCR, yet TCRdb's version contains in-frame clones alone and is incomplete. The table has tens of thousands of clones, roughly 84% seen once. Sequencing was performed on naive CD8+ T cells from blood. The receptors come from a human donor in good health. The CDR3 runs from the conserved cysteine through the conserved F or W.

V gene: TRBV27; J gene: TRBJ1-6; CDR3 protein: CASSEGLPLSPLHF
V gene: TRBV5-4; J gene: TRBJ2-2; CDR3 protein: CASSTGDSNYTGELFF
V gene: TRBV9; J gene: TRBJ2-1; CDR3 protein: CASSPSGSSYNEQFF
V gene: TRBV19; J gene: TRBJ2-7; CDR3 protein: CASSSGQGVSYEQYF
V gene: TRBV27; J gene: TRBJ2-7; CDR3 protein: CASSLAGHAYEQYF
V gene: TRBV25-1; J gene: TRBJ1-2; CDR3 protein: CASRGGQDGYTF
V gene: TRBV7-8; J gene: TRBJ1-6; CDR3 protein: CASSLATGANSPLHF
V gene: TRBV2; J gene: TRBJ1-1; CDR3 protein: CAREGQGLNTEAFF
V gene: TRBV4-1; J gene: TRBJ1-1; CDR3 protein: CASSSQEGANTEAFF
V gene: TRBV7-9; J gene: TRBJ2-3; CDR3 protein: CASSSPPDREIDTQYF
V gene: TRBV11-2; J gene: TRBJ1-3; CDR3 protein: CASSLGQGAIDTIYF
V gene: TRBV16; J gene: TRBJ2-7; CDR3 protein: CASSQSWSGIHEQYF
V gene: TRBV5-5; J gene: TRBJ1-1; CDR3 protein: CASSYRTGGNTEAFF
V gene: TRBV19; J gene: TRBJ1-4; CDR3 protein: CASSIQAGEKLFF
V gene: TRBV28; J gene: TRBJ2-7; CDR3 protein: CASSFGTGVGYEQYF
V gene: TRBV18; J gene: TRBJ2-7; CDR3 protein: CASSLSGQGPYEQYF
V gene: TRBV2; J gene: TRBJ2-3; CDR3 protein: CASSAFGAASTDTQYF
V gene: TRBV29-1; J gene: TRBJ2-7; CDR3 protein: CSVEDQGGAGEQYF
V gene: TRBV5-6; J gene: TRBJ2-2; CDR3 protein: CASSLEPAGTGELFF
V gene: TRBV10-1; J gene: TRBJ1-5; CDR3 protein: CASRALTGTHRNQPQHF
V gene: TRBV9; J gene: TRBJ1-1; CDR3 protein: CASSTRDGQNTEAFF
V gene: TRBV2; J gene: TRBJ2-3; CDR3 protein: CASSDAEDLPSTDTQYF
V gene: TRBV4-1; J gene: TRBJ1-5; CDR3 protein: CASSLDRGNQPQHF
V gene: TRBV11-2; J gene: TRBJ2-7; CDR3 protein: CASSLGQGDGSYEQYF
V gene: TRBV9; J gene: TRBJ1-4; CDR3 protein: CASSEAPEVLSEKLFF
V gene: TRBV9; J gene: TRBJ1-1; CDR3 protein: CASSEGGRIMNTEAFF
V gene: TRBV9; J gene: TRBJ1-4; CDR3 protein: CASSVNGQGHEKLFF
V gene: TRBV15; J gene: TRBJ1-6; CDR3 protein: CATSRTRPGQGFYNSPLHF
V gene: TRBV2; J gene: TRBJ1-2; CDR3 protein: CASSEAGRDGYTF
V gene: TRBV9; J gene: TRBJ2-5; CDR3 protein: CASSTRQDPKETQYF
V gene: TRBV27; J gene: TRBJ2-3; CDR3 protein: CATGFSGGYDTQYF
V gene: TRBV19; J gene: TRBJ2-7; CDR3 protein: CASSMERGSTYEQYF
V gene: TRBV7-2; J gene: TRBJ2-5; CDR3 protein: CASSLAQGGLLQETQYF
V gene: TRBV7-3; J gene: TRBJ2-3; CDR3 protein: CASSFGTGGADTQYF
V gene: TRBV4-3; J gene: TRBJ2-3; CDR3 protein: CASSQDALGGRGDTQYF
V gene: TRBV5-1; J gene: TRBJ2-1; CDR3 protein: CASSLYPEQEQFF
V gene: TRBV7-9; J gene: TRBJ2-3; CDR3 protein: CASSLGYRSTDTQYF
V gene: TRBV7-3; J gene: TRBJ2-5; CDR3 protein: CASSFLAGGPRETQYF
V gene: TRBV4-2; J gene: TRBJ2-2; CDR3 protein: CASSPRGGTGELFF
V gene: TRBV19; J gene: TRBJ1-2; CDR3 protein: CASTPKAGHYGYTF
V gene: TRBV7-2; J gene: TRBJ1-6; CDR3 protein: CASSLPTGGGPLHF
V gene: TRBV7-9; J gene: TRBJ2-1; CDR3 protein: CASSSTSGGQSSYNEQFF
V gene: TRBV4-1; J gene: TRBJ2-7; CDR3 protein: CASSSRGTGWYEQYF
V gene: TRBV7-9; J gene: TRBJ2-5; CDR3 protein: CASSTGDRETQYF
V gene: TRBV11-2; J gene: TRBJ2-7; CDR3 protein: CASSLEGRDREYEQYF
V gene: TRBV6-5; J gene: TRBJ1-5; CDR3 protein: CASSLGNRGQPQHF
V gene: TRBV7-6; J gene: TRBJ1-1; CDR3 protein: CASSLGGGPEAFF
V gene: TRBV27; J gene: TRBJ2-7; CDR3 protein: CASSLGQIHEQYF
V gene: TRBV7-3; J gene: TRBJ2-3; CDR3 protein: CASSTLGQGVADTQYF
V gene: TRBV9; J gene: TRBJ1-1; CDR3 protein: CASSVQGTVTEAFF
V gene: TRBV9; J gene: TRBJ2-6; CDR3 protein: CASTWGRGDSGANVLTF
V gene: TRBV5-1; J gene: TRBJ2-1; CDR3 protein: CASSFASSGGFYNEQFF
V gene: TRBV4-3; J gene: TRBJ1-1; CDR3 protein: CASSPGFGLRTEAFF
V gene: TRBV5-1; J gene: TRBJ2-7; CDR3 protein: CASSPGYEQYF